This T cell receptor (beta chain) was sequenced during a study of shared clonotypes between healthy human individuals. Study observations and caveats: The study's rarefaction showed incomplete sorted-subset sequencing despite large depth.

Trimming removed 3 bases from V and 4 bases from J, with 15 bases in between. This CDR3 has 15 residues. Germline CDR1 reads SGHAT; CDR2 reads FQNNGV. As to this clone: Its target is not known.

A deep-level run was used for the assay. Several immunoSEQ plates held equal portions of the genomic DNA taken from each subset. The table came from immunoSEQ multiplex PCR; TCRdb's copy has only in-frame clones and leaves some out. Seen here are approximately 640,000 clones, 90% observed once, and the top ten hold 30% to 40%. The receptor was isolated from a man aged 18 to 29 in good health. Some clones in this sample may be carry-over from other donors' samples. The sample consisted of memory CD8+ T cells from PBMCs. Subset specified: CD45RO+ cells pooled with CCR7-negative TemRA cells. The chain couples TRBV11-2 to TRBJ2-5; D is unresolved. The CDR3 loop reads CASSFIRAQGETQYF. The CDR3 nucleotides read TGTGCCAGCAGCTTCATCCGAGCCCAAGGAGAGACCCAGTACTTC.